This T cell receptor (beta chain) appears in the sequencing data of a study of tumor-infiltrating lymphocytes in primary liver carcinoma. Points from the study as a whole: Unsorted bulk sampling ruled out any CD4+ versus CD8+ repertoire comparison.

TCR beta cDNA was made from 400 to 500 ng total RNA with a constant-region primer. Three rounds of nested multiplex PCR with slightly modified ARM-PCR produced TCR beta libraries. Primers for the first two PCR rounds were TRBV1-TRBV30 forward primers and a C-beta reverse primer (10 cycles per round). TCRdb re-called the multiplex PCR reads through MiXCR, storing one row per CDR3 protein. The data hold approximately 300,000 distinct CDR3 sequences, with less than 75% observed a single time. This clonotype showed up many times. The antigen is unknown. This CDR3 contains 17 residues. J gave up 2 bases and V 6 bases, and 12 bases lay outside the gene matches. Germline V CDR1 and CDR2: SGHAT, FQNNGV. The study extracted blood RNA from unsorted whole blood and also extracted germline DNA.

The specimen sequenced was peripheral blood. This chain links TRBV11-2 with TRBJ1-3, with 8 bases fitting TRBD1. The receptor was isolated from a man aged 35 to 55 with primary liver carcinoma and hepatitis B virus infection. CDR3 DNA sequence: TGTGCCAGCAGTCTCAATCTCCAGGGGGCGACTGGAAACACCATATATTTT. Its protein product is CASSLNLQGATGNTIYF.